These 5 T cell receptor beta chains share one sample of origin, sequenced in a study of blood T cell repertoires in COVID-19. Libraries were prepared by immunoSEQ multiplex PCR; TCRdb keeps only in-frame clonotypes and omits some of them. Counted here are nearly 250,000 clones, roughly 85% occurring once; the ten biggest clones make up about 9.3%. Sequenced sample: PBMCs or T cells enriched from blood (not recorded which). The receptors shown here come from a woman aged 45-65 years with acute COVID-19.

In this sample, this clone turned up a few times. The DNA of the CDR3 is TGTGCCAGCAGCAAAGAAGGGACAGGGGGCACCGGGGAGCTGTTTTTT. It codes for CASSKEGTGGTGELFF. This chain joins TRBV9 and TRBJ2-2, with TRBD1 matching 11 bases. Germline lookup yields CDR1 SGDLS and CDR2 YYNGEE. The length of the CDR3 is 16 residues. Germline trimming cut 4 bases from V and 4 bases from J; bases unmatched to any gene: 6. Supplemented by reference TRBV9 and TRBJ2-2, the full variable domain reads DSGVTQTPKHLITATGQRVTLRCSPRSGDLSVYWYQQSLDQGLQFLIQYYNGEERAKGNILERFSAQQFPDLHSELNLSSLELGDSALYFCASSKEGTGGTGELFFGEGSRLTVL.

The CDR3 region has the DNA TGCAGCGTGAGGGAGAATAATTCACCCCTCCACTTT. Amino acids: CSVRENNSPLHF. V is TRBV29-1 and J is TRBJ1-6; D is undetermined. CDR1 is SQVTM, CDR2 ANQGSEA, per germline. This CDR3 has 12 amino acids. V shed 6 bases and J shed 5 bases, with 8 bases lying between them.

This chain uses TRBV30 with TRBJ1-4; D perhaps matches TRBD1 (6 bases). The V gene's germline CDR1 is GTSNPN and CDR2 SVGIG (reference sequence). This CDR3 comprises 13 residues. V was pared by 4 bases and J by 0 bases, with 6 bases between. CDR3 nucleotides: TGTGCCTGGACAGGGGCAACTAATGAAAAACTGTTTTTT. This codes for CAWTGATNEKLFF.

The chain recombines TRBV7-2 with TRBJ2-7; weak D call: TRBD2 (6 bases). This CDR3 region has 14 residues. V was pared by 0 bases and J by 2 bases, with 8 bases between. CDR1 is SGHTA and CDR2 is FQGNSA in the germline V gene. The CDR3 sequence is CASSLAGGAYEQYF. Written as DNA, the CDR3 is TGTGCCAGCAGCTTAGCCGGGGGAGCCTACGAGCAGTACTTC.

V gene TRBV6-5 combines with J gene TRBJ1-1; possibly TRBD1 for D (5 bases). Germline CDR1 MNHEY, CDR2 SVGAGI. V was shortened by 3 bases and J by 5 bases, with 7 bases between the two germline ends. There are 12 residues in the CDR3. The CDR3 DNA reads TGTGCCAGCAGTTATGGGGGGACTGAAGCTTTCTTT. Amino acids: CASSYGGTEAFF.